This T cell receptor (beta chain) is from a study of blood T cell repertoires in COVID-19 (TCRdb year 2020). Turning to the overall study: Samples from collaborators originated in the United States, Italy and Spain and spanned both the acute and convalescent phases of COVID-19. The samples were drawn from the first 160 participants of the ongoing ImmuneRACE study and from 1,254 subjects provided by 6 global collaborators. Sample metadata almost always included a de-identified subject ID, COVID-19 status, age in years and sex. Subjects who had been exposed to COVID-19, were actively infected with it, or had recovered from it provided the deeply sampled blood TCRbeta repertoires that made up the dataset. The material from the prospective study consisted of cDNA or gDNA derived from T cells, B-cell-depleted T cells, or PBMCs. A freely available public database, intended as a resource for researchers studying the immune response to SARS-CoV-2, is where the repertoires were released. Where available, HLA class I and class II types were taken from metadata supplied by the sample provider and were not determined by assay-based typing.

Overall study results and their limits: Clinical and demographic metadata were provided uncurated, with the amount varying by source and participant.

Notes on this clone: No cognate antigen has been identified for it. It has no much larger one-base neighbor in the sample; base qualities were not kept.

TCRbeta CDR3 regions were amplified from genomic DNA using the immunoSEQ Assay, a bias-controlled multiplex PCR. As for how the authors treated the data: Nucleated cell counts per sample were estimated from amplification of reference gene primers within the assay. To quantify the absolute abundance of each unique TCRbeta CDR3 rearrangement, sequence reads were collapsed and filtered. Productive Simpson clonality was computed per sample as the square root of Simpson's diversity index over productive rearrangements. Sourced from immuneACCESS, this table was stored by TCRdb with only in-frame sequences that have V and J called. A share of the clones is absent; for the studies checked, an unresolved V gene accounts for under half, and the remainder has no known explanation. Clone size and the V and J calls come from that table; the DNA yielded D and trimming. The sample table shows some 190,000 clones, and roughly 80% are seen once. The ten most abundant clones make up about 7.8% of the sample.

The CDR3, cysteine through phenylalanine, is 13 amino acids long. Just CDR3 DNA is preserved here, 39 bases in frame from base 1. Taken from the germline V gene (reference sequence), the CDR1 and CDR2 loops are LNHNV and YYDKDF. The germline ends are 8 bases apart after V is trimmed by 5 bases and J by 1 base. One collaborating source in Seattle enrolled patients during active infection and followed them longitudinally through the course of disease. Collaborating institutions collected whole blood in K2EDTA tubes following their own protocols. Collaborator samples were shipped for TCRbeta analysis as frozen whole blood, isolated PBMCs, or DNA extracted from either sample type.

The chain uses TRBV15 and TRBJ1-1; no D gene is confidently identified. The clonotype was recovered from a woman aged 55-70 years with COVID-19, enrolled during active disease. Sequences were obtained from peripheral blood. CDR3 sequence: CATSLSWNTEAFF. The bases read TGTGCCACCAGCCTGAGTTGGAACACTGAAGCTTTCTTT.